What follows are 28 T cell receptor beta chains derived from one specimen sequenced in a study of CD8 T cells in ankylosing spondylitis. Each CDR3 protein is one row after TCRdb ran MiXCR on the 5' RACE reads. The profile shows around 210,000 distinct CDR3 sequences, less than 9.5% of them singletons. Material: blood, either unsorted or a sorted T cell fraction (not recorded which). The receptors originated from a female donor with ankylosing spondylitis or in good health (not recorded which).

This clonotype has a count of ten or more. The rearrangement links TRBV29-1 to TRBJ2-5, with a tentative D call TRBD2 (6 bases). Germline CDR1 SQVTM, CDR2 ANQGSEA. The germline V and J ends were trimmed by 7 bases and 3 bases, with 12 bases remaining between them. The CDR3 contains 12 residues. The DNA of the CDR3 is TGCAGCGCGGGACGGACTAAAGAGACCCAGTACTTC. Amino acid sequence: CSAGRTKETQYF.

This clonotype was found many times. The chain uses TRBV20-1 and TRBJ2-1; maybe TRBD2 (5 bases). With 0 bases removed from V and 7 bases from J, the gap between germline ends came to 16 bases. The CDR3 consists of 15 residues. Germline V gene lookup returns CDR1 DFQATT and CDR2 SNEGSKA (reference sequence). For the CDR3, the DNA is TGCAGTGCTAGAGATGTTCTGCATCGCGGGAATGAGCAGTTCTTC. It specifies CSARDVLHRGNEQFF.

This clonotype has just a few counts. The gene calls are TRBV7-9 and TRBJ2-1; unclear D gene. The CDR3 is made up of 12 amino acids. Germline assignment: CDR1 SEHNR and CDR2 FQNEAQ (reference sequence). The V and J ends lost 5 bases and 7 bases respectively, with 9 bases between them. DNA of the CDR3: TGTGCCAGCAGCCAGCTCTCGAATGAGCAGTTCTTC. Translated, it gives CASSQLSNEQFF.

The table lists this clonotype with many counts. V gene TRBV2 combines with J gene TRBJ2-1; D may be TRBD2 (6 bases). Looked up from germline, CDR1 is SNHLY and CDR2 is FYNNEI. Trimming stripped 6 bases from V and 14 bases from J, with 17 bases between. This CDR3 comprises 12 residues. The CDR3 is CASSGGVVREFF. DNA of the CDR3: TGTGCCAGCAGCGGAGGGGTCGTCCGGGAGTTCTTC.

This clonotype was seen repeatedly, ten times or more. This chain connects TRBV6-2 or TRBV6-3 to TRBJ2-1, with TRBD2 matching 9 bases. The CDR3 is 15 amino acids. The V gene end was trimmed by 7 bases and the J gene end by 4 bases; junction bases not matched to a gene: 8. Germline-derived CDR1 and CDR2 are MNHEY and SVGEGT. CDR3 sequence (DNA): TGTGCCAGCACCAGTAGCGGGAGTAGGTACAATGAGCAGTTCTTC. It encodes CASTSSGSRYNEQFF.

This clonotype came up many times. The V and J genes are TRBV12-3 or TRBV12-4 and TRBJ1-5; D unclear. This CDR3 is 13 amino acids long. V gave up 5 bases and J gave up 5 bases, with 10 bases separating them. CDR3 protein: CASSTNIDQPQHF. In nucleotides, the CDR3 is TGTGCCAGCAGTACTAACATCGATCAGCCCCAGCATTTT.

In this sample, this clonotype turned up a few times. The chain combines TRBV3-1 with TRBJ1-5, with D maybe TRBD1 (5 bases). Germline-derived CDR1 and CDR2 are LGHDT and YNNKEL (reference sequence). CDR3 size: 15 residues. Between the trimmed V and J ends, which lost 7 bases and 2 bases, there was a span of 15 bases. The CDR3 region is CASTPDSSGNQPQHF. The CDR3 region has the DNA TGTGCCAGCACCCCAGACAGTTCTGGCAATCAGCCCCAGCATTTT.

This rearrangement joins TRBV7-2 to TRBJ1-2; 10 nucleotides align to TRBD1. The CDR3 totals 14 residues. CDR1 is SGHTA, CDR2 FQGNSA, per germline. Losses at the gene ends were 5 bases for V and 4 bases for J; bases not matched to a gene: 4. CDR3 in DNA: TGTGCCAGCAGCCCGGACAGGGGGGTCTATGGCTACACCTTC. It is translated as CASSPDRGVYGYTF.

The sample holds a few counts of this clonotype. The chain links TRBV9 to TRBJ2-6; tentative D call: TRBD1 (5 bases). This CDR3 spans 17 amino acids. Germline CDR1 and CDR2: SGDLS and YYNGEE. V lost 0 bases and J 4 bases, leaving 14 bases between the germline ends. CDR3 nucleotide sequence: TGTGCCAGCAGCGTAGCCCCGGCAGGGTCCGGGGCCAACGTCCTGACTTTC. Its translation: CASSVAPAGSGANVLTF.

Here the CDR3 reads CANSLHLFGQGNNEQFF. Here the CDR3 DNA reads TGTGCTAACAGTCTTCATTTATTCGGACAGGGTAACAATGAGCAGTTCTTC. V gene TRBV12-3 or TRBV12-4 combines with J gene TRBJ2-1; TRBD1 aligns across 8 bases. This CDR3 comprises 17 residues.

This clonotype was counted ten times or more. This chain uses TRBV20-1 with TRBJ1-3; D unresolved. V lost 3 bases to trimming and J lost 4 bases, with 10 bases between them. The CDR3 totals 13 residues. Germline CDR1 DFQATT, CDR2 SNEGSKA (reference sequence). The CDR3 loop reads CSASLTSGNTIYF. The CDR3 coding sequence is TGCAGTGCTAGCCTTACCTCCGGAAACACCATATATTTT.

Ten or more counts support this clonotype. The chain is built from TRBV5-1 and TRBJ1-4; D gene uncertain. V was shortened by 0 bases and J by 3 bases, with 6 bases between the two germline ends. Looked up from germline, CDR1 is SGHRS and CDR2 is YFSETQ. The CDR3 runs to 14 residues. Here the CDR3 reads CASSLGGPNEKLFF. DNA for the CDR3: TGCGCCAGCAGCTTGGGGGGTCCTAATGAAAAACTGTTTTTT.

This clonotype was seen many times. This chain uses TRBV12-3 or TRBV12-4 with TRBJ1-1; 7 bases are shared with TRBD1. The CDR3 has 13 amino acids. The trim removed 6 bases at V and 8 bases at J, leaving 9 bases unmatched. CDR3: CASRLQGLREAFF. The CDR3 region has the DNA TGTGCCAGCAGGTTACAGGGGTTGAGAGAAGCTTTCTTT.

This clonotype was detected many times. V usage is TRBV7-9 and J usage is TRBJ1-3; D is unresolved. Trimming removed 5 bases at V and 2 bases at J, with 10 bases between. The CDR3 loop spans 14 amino acids. From germline, CDR1 is SEHNR and CDR2 FQNEAQ (reference sequence). This CDR3 is CASSPRRAGNTIYF. The CDR3, as DNA: TGTGCCAGCAGCCCCCGCCGAGCTGGAAACACCATATATTTT.

This clonotype was counted many times. This chain connects TRBV5-1 to TRBJ2-2, with 14 positions matching TRBD2. Trimming at V came to 4 bases and at J to 4 bases, leaving 3 bases not matched to a gene. CDR3 length equals 16 residues. Germline V gene lookup returns CDR1 SGHRS and CDR2 YFSETQ. The CDR3 sequence is CASSRLAGGVTGELFF. In DNA form, the CDR3 reads TGCGCCAGCAGCCGACTAGCGGGAGGGGTCACCGGGGAGCTGTTTTTT.

Ten or more counts support this clonotype. One end of the junction varies from germline; a read error may be responsible. The chain employs TRBV6-5 and TRBJ2-6, with D unclear. The germline V gene encodes CDR1 MNHEY and CDR2 SVGAGI. The CDR3 extends over 13 amino acids. For the CDR3, the DNA is TGTGCCAGCAGTCACTCTGGGGCCAACGTCCTGACTTTC. This encodes CASSHSGANVLTF.

This clonotype was seen repeatedly, ten times or more. The chain is built from TRBV5-1 and TRBJ1-5; 8 nucleotides line up with TRBD1. With 4 bases clipped from V and 2 bases from J, the junction kept 5 bases outside the gene matches. The CDR3 sequence is 15 residues long. Germline CDR1 and CDR2: SGHRS and YFSETQ. The CDR3 loop reads CASSPTGVGNQPQHF. In nucleotides, the CDR3 is TGCGCCAGCAGCCCGACAGGGGTTGGCAATCAGCCCCAGCATTTT.

Comments on this clonotype: A clone one base away is much larger, so this may be a read error. The chain uses TRBV5-1 and TRBJ1-4; TRBD1 matches 9 bases. V shed 4 bases, J shed 3 bases, and the junction held 7 bases outside the gene matches. Germline CDR1 reads SGHRS; CDR2 reads YFSETQ. This CDR3 is built from 16 residues. For the CDR3, the DNA is TGCGCCAGCAGCCGGGACAGGGTCAGGCCTAATGAAAAACTGTTTTTT. As protein: CASSRDRVRPNEKLFF.

The sample holds many counts of this clonotype. The CDR3 bases are TGTGCCAGCAGTTTCTACAATGAGCAGTTCTTC. Residues: CASSFYNEQFF. The rearrangement links TRBV28 to TRBJ2-1; D ambiguous. The CDR3 runs to 11 residues. Germline V CDR1 and CDR2: MDHEN, SYDVKM. The ends were cut back, 3 bases at V and 3 bases at J, with 0 bases in the middle.

This clonotype was seen a handful of times. This chain connects TRBV28 to TRBJ1-2, with a possible D match to TRBD1 (6 bases). CDR1 and CDR2 from the germline V gene are MDHEN and SYDVKM. The CDR3 contains 14 residues. Trimming pared 10 bases from V and 6 bases from J, leaving 21 bases between. The CDR3 is CAIQDRPLGHGYTF. As DNA, the CDR3 is TGTGCCATCCAAGACAGGCCTTTGGGCCATGGCTACACCTTC.

The genes are TRBV15 and TRBJ2-7, with TRBD2 identical over 9 bases. Per the germline V gene, CDR1 is LNHNV and CDR2 is YYDKDF (reference sequence). The V segment lost 1 base and the J segment 3 bases; nucleotides outside the gene matches: 10. CDR3 length: 17 amino acids. This CDR3 reads CATSRVVGGRGVYEQYF. The CDR3 region has the DNA TGTGCCACCAGCAGAGTTGTGGGCGGGAGGGGGGTCTACGAGCAGTACTTC.

This clonotype showed up many times. V gene TRBV6-5 combines with J gene TRBJ1-1; D perhaps matches TRBD1 (5 bases). The CDR3 loop spans 17 amino acids. CDR1 is MNHEY, CDR2 SVGAGI, per germline. V lost 0 bases and J 5 bases, leaving 19 bases between the germline ends. The CDR3 DNA sequence: TGTGCCAGCAGTTACTCCACAAAAGTAGGGGTGGGAACTGAAGCTTTCTTT. It encodes CASSYSTKVGVGTEAFF.

The sample holds many counts of this clonotype. The V gene is TRBV11-2, the J gene TRBJ2-5, with D maybe TRBD1 (5 bases). Germline V gene lookup returns CDR1 SGHAT and CDR2 FQNNGV. Trimming took off 1 base at V and 5 bases at J, with 11 bases between the two ends. This CDR3 has 14 residues. CDR3 in DNA: TGTGCCAGCAGCTTAGTGGGCAGGGCCGAGACCCAGTACTTC. Its protein product is CASSLVGRAETQYF.

The genes are TRBV6-2 or TRBV6-3 and TRBJ2-7; 10 bases match TRBD2. This CDR3 has 15 amino acids. With V trimmed by 6 bases and J by 4 bases, 9 bases remained unmatched. CDR1 is MNHEY and CDR2 is SVGEGT in the germline V gene. The CDR3 loop reads CASRTSGRALYEQYF. The CDR3 nucleotides read TGTGCCAGCAGGACCAGCGGGAGGGCCCTATACGAGCAGTACTTC.

This clonotype has a count of ten or more. The chain combines TRBV29-1 with TRBJ2-1; D is perhaps TRBD1 (6 bases). Trimming removed 3 bases at V and 9 bases at J, with 15 bases between. Per germline, CDR1 SQVTM and CDR2 ANQGSEA. The CDR3 is 13 residues long. CDR3 nucleotide sequence: TGCAGCGTTGATTTTTCAGGGGTGGGTGAGCAGTTCTTC. It yields the protein CSVDFSGVGEQFF.

This clonotype was seen repeatedly, ten times or more. The rearrangement uses TRBV6-1 and TRBJ2-3, with 7 nucleotides matching TRBD2. CDR3 length: 14 residues. Germline lookup yields CDR1 MNHNS and CDR2 SASEGT. J gave up 0 bases and V 6 bases, and 3 bases lay outside the gene matches. The CDR3 coding sequence is TGTGCCAGCAGCTCGGGGGGAAGCACAGATACGCAGTATTTT. Translating it yields CASSSGGSTDTQYF.

This clonotype was seen ten or more times. This chain connects TRBV18 to TRBJ2-1, with 7 bases matching TRBD1. Germline loops: CDR1 KGHSH, CDR2 LQKENI. The V and J ends lost 6 bases and 8 bases, in that order; junction bases with no gene match: 7. The length of the CDR3 is 13 residues. CDR3 bases: TGTGCCAGCTCCCCGACAGGGTTGGATGAGCAGTTCTTC. Translation gives CASSPTGLDEQFF.

This clonotype was counted at least ten times. The chain employs TRBV4-3 and TRBJ1-2; the match to TRBD1 covers 8 bases. CDR1 is LGHNA and CDR2 is YSLEER in the germline V gene. V lost 3 bases, J lost 8 bases, and 17 bases stayed unmatched. The CDR3 length is 17 residues. CDR3 region: CASSQEGTGMFDRGYTF. The DNA for the CDR3 is TGCGCCAGCAGCCAGGAAGGGACAGGCATGTTCGATAGAGGCTACACCTTC.